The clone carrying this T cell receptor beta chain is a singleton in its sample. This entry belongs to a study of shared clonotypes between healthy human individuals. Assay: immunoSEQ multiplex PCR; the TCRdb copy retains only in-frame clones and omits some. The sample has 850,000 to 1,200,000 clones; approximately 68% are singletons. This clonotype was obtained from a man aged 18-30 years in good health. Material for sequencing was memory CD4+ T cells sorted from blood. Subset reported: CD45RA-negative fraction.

This CDR3 reads CASSADSLNTEAFF. In DNA form, the CDR3 reads TGTGCCAGCAGCGCGGACAGCCTAAACACTGAAGCTTTCTTT. The chain combines TRBV7-3 with TRBJ1-1; TRBD1 is a possible D gene (6 bases). V was clipped by 5 bases and J by 2 bases, with 12 bases between them. The CDR3 is 14 residues long. In germline, CDR1 is SGHTA, CDR2 FQGTGA.